What follows are 27 T cell receptor beta chains derived from one specimen sequenced in a study of immune cell composition in non-small cell lung cancer. Data came from immunoSEQ multiplex PCR; TCRdb stores just in-frame clones and leaves some out. Among roughly 14,000 clones listed, around 69% were seen once. The sequenced sample was lung tumor tissue. These receptors were obtained from a human donor with non-small cell lung cancer.

In its sample, this clone was seen a few times. The gene calls are TRBV5-1 and TRBJ2-3, with 7 bases matching TRBD1. The ends lost 7 bases at V and 2 bases at J; junction bases unmatched: 19. This CDR3 comprises 18 residues. From germline, CDR1 is SGHRS and CDR2 YFSETQ. The CDR3 loop is CASWSEETGAAYTDTQYF. The CDR3 DNA sequence: TGCGCCAGCTGGTCGGAAGAAACAGGGGCCGCTTACACAGATACGCAGTATTTT.

The rearrangement uses TRBV5-4 and TRBJ1-2, with 10 bases fitting TRBD1. Germline V gene data show CDR1 as SGHNT and CDR2 as YYREEE (reference sequence). V was pared by 6 bases and J by 4 bases, with 3 bases of the junction left unmatched. The CDR3 contains 13 residues. Here the CDR3 reads CASTWTGGYGYTF. The CDR3 nucleotides read TGTGCCAGCACATGGACAGGGGGCTATGGCTACACCTTC.

The V and J genes are TRBV12-5 and TRBJ1-3, with unresolved D. V shed 1 base and J shed 4 bases, with 5 bases lying between them. CDR3 size: 13 residues. Germline CDR1 and CDR2: LGHNT and FRNRAP. The CDR3 DNA sequence: TGTGCTAGTGGTTTGGCCCCAGGAAACACCATATATTTT. Encoded protein: CASGLAPGNTIYF.

V is TRBV5-1 and J is TRBJ2-1; D is undetermined. Trimming shortened V by 5 bases and J by 1 base, and 13 bases separated the two germline ends. Germline V CDR1 and CDR2: SGHRS, YFSETQ. The CDR3 is 15 residues long. Here the CDR3 reads CASRLGGFSYNEQFF. DNA for the CDR3: TGCGCCAGCAGGCTTGGCGGATTTTCCTACAATGAGCAGTTCTTC.

This sequence joins TRBV10-1 and TRBJ1-1; 8 bases align to TRBD1. The CDR3 contains 16 residues. Trimming at V came to 7 bases and at J to 3 bases, leaving 13 bases not matched to a gene. Looked up from germline, CDR1 is WNHNN and CDR2 is SYGVQD (reference sequence). The CDR3: CASMPLTGVRDTEAFF. The CDR3 DNA reads TGCGCCAGCATGCCCTTGACAGGGGTGAGGGACACTGAAGCTTTCTTT.

The chain couples TRBV5-5 to TRBJ2-1; TRBD1 matches 9 bases. V lost 4 bases to trimming and J lost 6 bases; unmatched junction nucleotides: 11. CDR3 length: 16 amino acids. Germline V lookup: CDR1 SGHKS, CDR2 YYEKEE (reference sequence). The CDR3 DNA reads as TGTGCCAGCAGCCTACCGACAGGGGGTCTGATCAATGAGCAGTTCTTC. Protein product: CASSLPTGGLINEQFF.

This chain uses TRBV7-6 with TRBJ1-4; no definite D call. V was clipped by 0 bases and J by 3 bases, with 8 bases between them. Germline values: CDR1 SGHVS, CDR2 FNYEAQ. The CDR3 runs 15 residues. The CDR3 spells CASSLARMANEKLFF. DNA of the CDR3: TGTGCCAGCAGCTTAGCGAGGATGGCTAATGAAAAACTGTTTTTT.

The V gene is TRBV19, the J gene TRBJ1-1; D may be TRBD1 (6 bases). There are 14 residues in the CDR3. Germline V gives CDR1 LNHDA, CDR2 SQIVND (reference sequence). Deletions cut 6 bases from V and 4 bases from J, with 15 bases between. CDR3 residues: CASRVRGAGTEAFF. DNA for the CDR3: TGTGCCAGTAGGGTACGGGGGGCTGGCACTGAAGCTTTCTTT.

The V gene is TRBV19, the J gene TRBJ1-2; no clear D gene. The CDR3 covers 12 residues. Germline assignment: CDR1 LNHDA and CDR2 SQIVND (reference sequence). V shed 3 bases and J shed 3 bases, with 5 bases lying between them. DNA for the CDR3: TGTGCCAGTAGTATGGTAGACTATGGCTACACCTTC. This gives the protein CASSMVDYGYTF. Using reference TRBV19 and TRBJ1-2 for the parts outside the CDR3, the full variable domain is DGGITQSPKYLFRKEGQNVTLSCEQNLNHDAMYWYRQDPGQGLRLIYYSQIVNDFQKGDIAEGYSVSREKKESFPLTVTSAQKNPTAFYLCASSMVDYGYTFGSGTRLTVV.

This rearrangement joins TRBV6-1 to TRBJ2-7, with D perhaps matching TRBD1 (6 bases). Germline V lookup: CDR1 MNHNS, CDR2 SASEGT. The CDR3 length is 12 residues. Trimming shortened V by 7 bases and J by 9 bases, and 16 bases separated the two germline ends. In DNA, the CDR3 is TGTGCCAGCATTAGCAACAGGGTGGTGCAGTACTTC. Translation: CASISNRVVQYF.

The V gene is TRBV7-2, the J gene TRBJ2-5; maybe TRBD2 (6 bases). The germline V gene encodes CDR1 SGHTA and CDR2 FQGNSA. Trimming stripped 4 bases from V and 4 bases from J, with 13 bases between. The CDR3 has 14 residues. The CDR3 DNA sequence: TGTGCCAGCAGCTCGACTAGAGGGGCAGAGACCCAGTACTTC. Translation: CASSSTRGAETQYF.

CDR3 protein: CASTPRQGNNYGYTF. DNA for the CDR3: TGTGCCAGCACCCCCCGGCAGGGTAATAACTATGGCTACACCTTC. The rearrangement links TRBV2 to TRBJ1-2, with a weak D call TRBD1 (5 bases). Germline V gene data show CDR1 as SNHLY and CDR2 as FYNNEI. V was clipped by 7 bases and J by 1 base, with 16 bases between them. This CDR3 spans 15 amino acids.

CDR3: CASRHLAGENTGELFF. CDR3 bases: TGTGCCAGTAGACATCTAGCGGGGGAGAACACCGGGGAGCTGTTTTTT. The V call is TRBV19, the J call TRBJ2-2; 10 bases fit TRBD2. J lost 1 base, V lost 6 bases, and 5 bases had no gene match. Germline V gives CDR1 LNHDA, CDR2 SQIVND (reference sequence). The CDR3 runs to 16 residues.

The V gene is TRBV11-1, the J gene TRBJ2-7; maybe TRBD2 (5 bases). Germline V gives CDR1 SGHAT, CDR2 FQDESV (reference sequence). V was cut by 5 bases and J by 4 bases, with 12 bases left in between. The CDR3 is made up of 13 amino acids. The CDR3 DNA follows: TGTGCCAGCAGCGGCGCCAGGAGGTACGAGCAGTACTTC. It encodes CASSGARRYEQYF. Complete variable domain (other parts from reference TRBV11-1 and TRBJ2-7): EAEVAQSPRYKITEKSQAVAFWCDPISGHATLYWYRQILGQGPELLVQFQDESVVDDSQLPKDRFSAERLKGVDSTLKIQPAELGDSAMYLCASSGARRYEQYFGPGTRLTVT.

This chain links TRBV9 with TRBJ1-1; 10 bases are shared with TRBD1. This CDR3 comprises 16 residues. V shed 6 bases, J shed 2 bases, and the junction held 10 bases outside the gene matches. Germline CDR1 reads SGDLS; CDR2 reads YYNGEE. The CDR3 protein is CASTPGTGAGNTEAFF. CDR3 DNA sequence: TGTGCCAGCACCCCCGGGACAGGGGCGGGCAACACTGAAGCTTTCTTT.

The chain combines TRBV6-5 with TRBJ1-5; possibly TRBD1 for D (6 bases). V was cut by 0 bases and J by 1 base, with 10 bases left in between. This CDR3 is built from 16 residues. The germline V gene encodes CDR1 MNHEY and CDR2 SVGAGI. CDR3 in amino acids: CASSYSAGASNQPQHF. The DNA of the CDR3 is TGTGCCAGCAGTTACTCCGCGGGGGCGAGCAATCAGCCCCAGCATTTT.

V usage is TRBV29-1 and J usage is TRBJ1-2, with 7 positions matching TRBD1. V shed 2 bases, J shed 4 bases, and the junction held 4 bases outside the gene matches. The CDR3 extends over 13 amino acids. Germline CDR1 and CDR2: SQVTM and ANQGSEA. The CDR3 sequence: CSVERQGPYGYTF. For the CDR3, the DNA is TGCAGCGTTGAAAGACAGGGCCCCTATGGCTACACCTTC.

J is TRBJ2-3 and V is TRBV4-1; TRBD2 agrees at 9 bases. This CDR3 spans 18 amino acids. In germline, CDR1 is MGHRA, CDR2 YSYEKL. V lost 1 base to trimming and J lost 2 bases; unmatched junction nucleotides: 10. CDR3 loop: CASSQAPSGGGATDTQYF. In nucleotides, the CDR3 is TGCGCCAGCAGCCAAGCACCCAGTGGCGGGGGGGCCACAGATACGCAGTATTTT.

The V gene is TRBV4-1, the J gene TRBJ2-7; 10 bases match TRBD2. The length of the CDR3 is 19 residues. Germline V gene sequence: CDR1 MGHRA, CDR2 YSYEKL. After removal of 5 bases from V and 0 bases from J, the junction contained 16 bases not matched to a gene. The CDR3 region is CASSYGPGLAISRSYEQYF. The CDR3 DNA follows: TGCGCCAGCAGCTATGGACCGGGACTAGCGATTAGCCGCTCCTACGAGCAGTACTTC.

CDR3 loop: CASSYSSSPWNTEAFF. DNA of the CDR3: TGTGCCAGCAGTTACTCGAGTTCCCCATGGAACACTGAAGCTTTCTTT. The chain is built from TRBV6-5 and TRBJ1-1; no definite D call. CDR1 is MNHEY and CDR2 is SVGAGI in the germline V gene. V was trimmed by 0 bases and J by 1 base, leaving 12 bases between them. The CDR3 runs to 16 residues.

This clone was detected a few times. The rearrangement uses TRBV19 and TRBJ1-2, with 8 bases fitting TRBD1. The V and J ends lost 6 bases and 6 bases, in that order; junction bases with no gene match: 0. The germline V gene has CDR1 LNHDA and CDR2 SQIVND (reference sequence). The CDR3 has 11 residues. This CDR3 reads CASRDRDGYTF. DNA for the CDR3: TGTGCCAGTAGGGACAGGGATGGCTACACCTTC.

The rearrangement joins TRBV7-8 to TRBJ2-1; 9 bases agree with TRBD2. J was trimmed by 5 bases and V by 5 bases; bases with no gene match: 13. There are 17 residues in the CDR3. Per the germline V gene, CDR1 is SGHVS and CDR2 is FQNEAQ. Written as DNA, the CDR3 is TGTGCCAGCAGCCGACCGGATATAGCGGGGGCCGACAATGAGCAGTTCTTC. Encoded protein: CASSRPDIAGADNEQFF. The full variable domain, rest sourced from reference TRBV7-8 and TRBJ2-1, is GAGVSQSPRYKVAKRGQDVALRCDPISGHVSLFWYQQALGQGPEFLTYFQNEAQLDKSGLPSDRFFAERPEGSVSTLKIQRTQQEDSAVYLCASSRPDIAGADNEQFFGPGTRLTVL.

V is TRBV7-2 and J is TRBJ2-7, with TRBD2 matching over 10 bases. The germline V gene encodes CDR1 SGHTA and CDR2 FQGNSA. V lost 2 bases and J lost 4; bases outside the gene matches: 5. The CDR3 length is 15 residues. CDR3 sequence reads: CASSLQRGGGYEQYF. The CDR3 nucleotides read TGTGCCAGCAGCTTACAGCGGGGGGGCGGTTACGAGCAGTACTTC.

The rearrangement joins TRBV2 to TRBJ1-6; a weak D match, TRBD1 (6 bases). The germline V gene has CDR1 SNHLY and CDR2 FYNNEI. The ends were cut back, 4 bases at V and 7 bases at J, with 17 bases in the middle. The CDR3 extends over 16 amino acids. The CDR3 region has the DNA TGTGCCAGCAGTGTAGGACCTAACAGGGAAAATTCACCCCTCCACTTT. This encodes CASSVGPNRENSPLHF.

This chain joins TRBV7-3 and TRBJ1-2; D is unclear. The CDR3 runs to 11 residues. V dropped 4 bases and J dropped 7 bases, with 7 bases sitting between them. Germline values: CDR1 SGHTA, CDR2 FQGTGA. The CDR3 spells CASSSGSGYTF. The CDR3 bases are TGTGCCAGCAGCTCCGGGAGTGGCTACACCTTC.

The chain couples TRBV19 to TRBJ1-1; unclear D gene. The CDR3 loop spans 14 amino acids. The ends were cut back, 1 base at V and 1 base at J, with 7 bases in the middle. Looked up from germline, CDR1 is LNHDA and CDR2 is SQIVND (reference sequence). DNA of the CDR3: TGTGCCAGTAGTATAGGGGCTCGGAACACTGAAGCTTTCTTT. Encoded protein: CASSIGARNTEAFF.

This clone came up a few times. J is TRBJ1-2 and V is TRBV10-3; D gene ambiguous. This CDR3 has 17 residues. CDR1 ENHRY and CDR2 SYGVKD come from the germline V gene. V lost 2 bases and J 4 bases, leaving 20 bases between the germline ends. CDR3 nucleotides: TGTGCCATCAGTGAGAGGTCAGGCAACTCGAGCCCCTATGGCTACACCTTC. Its translation is CAISERSGNSSPYGYTF.